The text below deals with one T cell receptor (beta chain). Its antigen is undetermined. The sample belongs to a study of shared clonotypes between healthy human individuals. Study-level points and caveats: Researchers found naive subsets generally carried larger estimated richness than memory subsets.

The authors distributed each subset's genomic DNA evenly over several immunoSEQ plates. The protocol was immunoSEQ multiplex PCR, while the TCRdb copy is restricted to in-frame clones and leaves out a portion. The sample consists of approximately 1,500,000 clones, 96% of them appearing once. This CDR3 contains 11 residues. CDR1 MDHEN and CDR2 SYDVKM come from the germline V gene. Deletions cut 3 bases from V and 6 bases from J, with 6 bases between. The TCR sequence derives from a man aged 30 to 45 in good health. Material for sequencing was naive CD4+ T cells sorted from blood. Noted subset: CD45RA+ positively selected. The J gene is TRBJ2-7, the V gene TRBV28; D not certain. Here the CDR3 reads CASSLGAEQYF. For the CDR3, the DNA is TGTGCCAGCAGTTTGGGCGCCGAGCAGTACTTC.